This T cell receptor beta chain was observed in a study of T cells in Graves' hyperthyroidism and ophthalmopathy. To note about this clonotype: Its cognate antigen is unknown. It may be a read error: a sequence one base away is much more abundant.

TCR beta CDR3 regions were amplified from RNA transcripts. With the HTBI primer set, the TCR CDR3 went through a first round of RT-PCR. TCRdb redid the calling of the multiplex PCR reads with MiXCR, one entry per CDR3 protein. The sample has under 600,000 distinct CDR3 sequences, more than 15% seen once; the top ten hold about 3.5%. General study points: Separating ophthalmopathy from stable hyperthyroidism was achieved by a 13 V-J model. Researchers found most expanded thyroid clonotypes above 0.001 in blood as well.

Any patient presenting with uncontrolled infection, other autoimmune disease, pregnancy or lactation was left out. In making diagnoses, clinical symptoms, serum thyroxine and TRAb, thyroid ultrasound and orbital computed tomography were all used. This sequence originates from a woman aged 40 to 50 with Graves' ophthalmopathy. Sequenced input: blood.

The CDR3 sequence is CASSEWRLAVPCEQYF. CDR3 nucleotide sequence: TGTGCCAGCAGCGAATGGAGACTAGCGGTTCCCTGCGAGCAGTACTTC. The chain carries TRBV7-2 and TRBJ2-7; 9 bases are shared with TRBD2. The CDR3 runs 16 residues. The ends lost 5 bases at V and 6 bases at J; junction bases unmatched: 14. Germline V gene lookup returns CDR1 SGHTA and CDR2 FQGNSA.